This is a list of T cell receptor beta chains from one sample in a study of blood T cells in healthy people across ages. Using its own MiXCR run on the 5' RACE reads, TCRdb lists one record per CDR3 protein. Of 600,000 to 1,000,000 distinct CDR3 sequences listed, 58% are singletons. What was sequenced was blood. All receptors derive from a man in his thirties or forties in good health. CDR3s include the opening cysteine and the closing phenylalanine or tryptophan. The order of the fields is J gene, V gene, CDR3 length, D gene, clone size, CDR3 protein, CDR3 DNA. A D gene is named only where the DNA matches it firmly. The size field is filled for only some rows; it gives once, few, many or a size class.

j_gene: TRBJ2-1
v_gene: TRBV7-3
len: 15
d_gene: TRBD2
abundance: -
CDR3aa: CASSSSSGSYNEQFF
CDR3nt: TGTGCCAGCAGCTCTTCTAGCGGCTCCTACAATGAGCAGTTCTTC

j_gene: TRBJ2-7
v_gene: TRBV15
len: 15
d_gene: -
abundance: few
CDR3aa: CATSRDLGKTYEQYF
CDR3nt: TGTGCCACCAGCAGAGATCTCGGGAAAACCTACGAGCAGTACTTC

j_gene: TRBJ2-7
v_gene: TRBV9
len: 20
d_gene: TRBD2
abundance: few
CDR3aa: CASSPYQSLKRGPLGYEQYF
CDR3nt: TGTGCCAGCAGCCCGTACCAAAGCCTCAAGCGGGGGCCCCTCGGCTACGAGCAGTACTTC

j_gene: TRBJ1-5
v_gene: TRBV6-1
len: 13
d_gene: -
abundance: -
CDR3aa: CASSPLLTQPQHF
CDR3nt: TGTGCCAGCAGCCCGCTGTTAACTCAGCCCCAGCATTTT

j_gene: TRBJ2-5
v_gene: TRBV20-1
len: 13
d_gene: TRBD1
abundance: -
CDR3aa: CSAETGGAETQYF
CDR3nt: TGCAGTGCTGAGACAGGGGGCGCGGAGACCCAGTACTTC

j_gene: TRBJ2-2
v_gene: TRBV3-1
len: 13
d_gene: -
abundance: once
CDR3aa: CASSQSHTGELFF
CDR3nt: TGTGCCAGCAGCCAGTCCCACACCGGGGAGCTGTTTTTT

j_gene: TRBJ2-3
v_gene: TRBV7-9
len: 16
d_gene: -
abundance: -
CDR3aa: CASSLRGSGTTDTQYF
CDR3nt: TGTGCCAGCAGCCTACGCGGTAGCGGAACCACAGATACGCAGTATTTT

j_gene: TRBJ2-1
v_gene: TRBV7-9
len: 15
d_gene: -
abundance: few
CDR3aa: CASSLRQETYNEQFF
CDR3nt: TGTGCCAGCAGCTTAAGGCAGGAGACCTACAATGAGCAGTTCTTC

j_gene: TRBJ2-5
v_gene: TRBV6-1
len: 15
d_gene: TRBD1
abundance: -
CDR3aa: CASSEQGTAKETQYF
CDR3nt: TGTGCCAGCAGTGAACAAGGGACAGCAAAAGAGACCCAGTACTTC

j_gene: TRBJ2-7
v_gene: TRBV6-2/TRBV6-3
len: 14
d_gene: TRBD2
abundance: -
CDR3aa: CASSGLAVSYEQYF
CDR3nt: TGTGCCAGCAGTGGACTAGCGGTCTCCTACGAGCAGTACTTC

j_gene: TRBJ2-5
v_gene: TRBV5-1
len: 14
d_gene: -
abundance: -
CDR3aa: CASSLRGWKETQYF
CDR3nt: TGCGCCAGCAGCTTGCGGGGTTGGAAAGAGACCCAGTACTTC

j_gene: TRBJ2-1
v_gene: TRBV7-8
len: 17
d_gene: TRBD2
abundance: few
CDR3aa: CASSLSLAGDLRYEQFF
CDR3nt: TGTGCCAGCAGCTTATCCCTAGCGGGGGACCTCCGTTATGAGCAGTTCTTC

j_gene: TRBJ2-7
v_gene: TRBV20-1
len: 14
d_gene: TRBD1
abundance: -
CDR3aa: CSVKGTGGLYEQYF
CDR3nt: TGCAGTGTCAAGGGGACAGGAGGCCTCTACGAGCAGTACTTC

j_gene: TRBJ2-1
v_gene: TRBV20-1
len: 13
d_gene: TRBD1
abundance: many
CDR3aa: CSAWGQAGNEQFF
CDR3nt: TGCAGTGCATGGGGACAGGCAGGCAATGAGCAGTTCTTC

j_gene: TRBJ2-1
v_gene: TRBV27
len: 16
d_gene: TRBD2
abundance: -
CDR3aa: CASSLSGPRSYNEQFF
CDR3nt: TGTGCCAGCAGTCTTAGCGGGCCCCGCTCCTACAATGAGCAGTTCTTC

j_gene: TRBJ2-2
v_gene: TRBV7-8
len: 17
d_gene: -
abundance: -
CDR3aa: CASSPPLRDPTAGELFF
CDR3nt: TGTGCCAGCAGCCCACCCCTCCGGGATCCCACGGCCGGGGAGCTGTTTTTT

j_gene: TRBJ1-6
v_gene: TRBV2
len: 16
d_gene: -
abundance: -
CDR3aa: CASSEALGRGGSPLHF
CDR3nt: TGTGCCAGCAGTGAAGCGCTCGGGCGGGGCGGTTCACCCCTCCACTTT

j_gene: TRBJ2-7
v_gene: TRBV6-6
len: 14
d_gene: -
abundance: -
CDR3aa: CASSYSFQGYEQYF
CDR3nt: TGTGCCAGCAGTTACTCATTTCAAGGCTACGAGCAGTACTTC

j_gene: TRBJ2-3
v_gene: TRBV7-8
len: 14
d_gene: TRBD2
abundance: -
CDR3aa: CASWGGGITDTQYF
CDR3nt: TGTGCCAGCTGGGGCGGGGGGATCACAGATACGCAGTATTTT

j_gene: TRBJ2-3
v_gene: TRBV29-1
len: 17
d_gene: TRBD2
abundance: few
CDR3aa: CSVDGILAGASTDTQYF
CDR3nt: TGCAGCGTTGATGGGATACTAGCGGGGGCTAGCACAGATACGCAGTATTTT

j_gene: TRBJ2-1
v_gene: TRBV7-2
len: 17
d_gene: -
abundance: -
CDR3aa: CASSPRSGASGYNEQFF
CDR3nt: TGTGCCAGCAGCCCCAGAAGTGGGGCGTCTGGCTACAATGAGCAGTTCTTC

j_gene: TRBJ2-4
v_gene: TRBV11-2
len: 15
d_gene: -
abundance: -
CDR3aa: CASSLGGPAKNIQYF
CDR3nt: TGTGCCAGCAGCTTGGGGGGGCCAGCCAAAAACATTCAGTACTTC

j_gene: TRBJ2-7
v_gene: TRBV7-9
len: 16
d_gene: TRBD2
abundance: -
CDR3aa: CASSILVTSGAYEQYF
CDR3nt: TGTGCCAGCAGCATCCTTGTGACTAGCGGGGCCTACGAGCAGTACTTC

j_gene: TRBJ2-5
v_gene: TRBV3-1
len: 14
d_gene: TRBD1
abundance: -
CDR3aa: CASSQGQGWETQYF
CDR3nt: TGTGCCAGCAGCCAGGGACAGGGATGGGAGACCCAGTACTTC

j_gene: TRBJ2-1
v_gene: TRBV24-1
len: 18
d_gene: TRBD2
abundance: -
CDR3aa: CATSDAAGREMSYNEQFF
CDR3nt: TGTGCCACCAGTGACGCCGCAGGGCGGGAGATGTCCTACAATGAGCAGTTCTTC

j_gene: TRBJ2-1
v_gene: TRBV29-1
len: 10
d_gene: -
abundance: few
CDR3aa: CSVSHNEQFF
CDR3nt: TGCAGCGTGAGCCACAATGAGCAGTTCTTC

j_gene: TRBJ2-7
v_gene: TRBV27
len: 15
d_gene: TRBD1
abundance: few
CDR3aa: CASSMGTGGGYEQYF
CDR3nt: TGTGCCAGCAGTATGGGGACAGGGGGGGGCTACGAGCAGTACTTC

j_gene: TRBJ1-5
v_gene: TRBV12-3/TRBV12-4
len: 13
d_gene: -
abundance: -
CDR3aa: CASSLGTNQPQHF
CDR3nt: TGTGCCAGCAGTTTAGGGACCAATCAGCCCCAGCATTTT

j_gene: TRBJ1-2
v_gene: TRBV6-1
len: 14
d_gene: -
abundance: -
CDR3aa: CASRAGTTTDGYTF
CDR3nt: TGTGCCAGCAGAGCCGGGACCACGACTGACGGCTACACCTTC

j_gene: TRBJ2-7
v_gene: TRBV29-1
len: 14
d_gene: -
abundance: -
CDR3aa: CSGRIGRGPYEQYF
CDR3nt: TGCAGCGGGAGGATTGGTCGGGGTCCCTACGAGCAGTACTTC

j_gene: TRBJ2-1
v_gene: TRBV20-1
len: 16
d_gene: -
abundance: few
CDR3aa: CSAGDPRGNPYNEQFF
CDR3nt: TGCAGTGCTGGGGACCCTCGGGGCAACCCTTACAATGAGCAGTTCTTC

j_gene: TRBJ2-7
v_gene: TRBV7-6
len: 14
d_gene: -
abundance: once
CDR3aa: CASSEQAATYEQYF
CDR3nt: TGTGCCAGCAGCGAACAGGCCGCCACCTACGAGCAGTACTTC

j_gene: TRBJ2-5
v_gene: TRBV20-1
len: 12
d_gene: -
abundance: -
CDR3aa: CSARDLLPEQYF
CDR3nt: TGCAGTGCTAGAGACCTCTTGCCGGAGCAGTACTTC

j_gene: TRBJ2-1
v_gene: TRBV5-1
len: 13
d_gene: -
abundance: many
CDR3aa: CASSFYLYNEQFF
CDR3nt: TGCGCCAGCAGCTTCTACTTATACAATGAGCAGTTCTTC

j_gene: TRBJ2-7
v_gene: TRBV7-2
len: 15
d_gene: TRBD1
abundance: -
CDR3aa: CASSFWTGLTYEQYF
CDR3nt: TGTGCCAGCAGCTTTTGGACAGGGCTTACCTACGAGCAGTACTTC

j_gene: TRBJ1-2
v_gene: TRBV6-6
len: 12
d_gene: -
abundance: few
CDR3aa: CASRYTTYGYTF
CDR3nt: TGTGCCAGCAGGTACACTACGTATGGCTACACCTTC

j_gene: TRBJ2-7
v_gene: TRBV5-1
len: 16
d_gene: TRBD1
abundance: -
CDR3aa: CASSLNTGTGTYEQYF
CDR3nt: TGCGCCAGCAGCTTAAATACCGGGACAGGAACCTACGAGCAGTACTTC

j_gene: TRBJ1-2
v_gene: TRBV9
len: 15
d_gene: -
abundance: -
CDR3aa: CASSVFRGTNYGYTF
CDR3nt: TGTGCCAGCAGCGTCTTTCGGGGGACTAACTATGGCTACACCTTC

j_gene: TRBJ2-1
v_gene: TRBV10-3
len: 12
d_gene: -
abundance: -
CDR3aa: CAIRDLYNEQFF
CDR3nt: TGTGCCATCAGGGACTTGTACAATGAGCAGTTCTTC

j_gene: TRBJ2-3
v_gene: TRBV7-2
len: 17
d_gene: TRBD1
abundance: once
CDR3aa: CASSFNRGLKPPDTQYF
CDR3nt: TGTGCCAGCAGCTTTAACAGGGGGCTTAAGCCTCCAGATACGCAGTATTTT

j_gene: TRBJ2-5
v_gene: TRBV20-1
len: 15
d_gene: TRBD2
abundance: -
CDR3aa: CSAHVSTSGNDEQYF
CDR3nt: TGCAGTGCCCATGTCTCCACTAGCGGGAATGATGAGCAGTACTTC

j_gene: TRBJ2-1
v_gene: TRBV10-3
len: 15
d_gene: -
abundance: once
CDR3aa: CAISIAAPSYNEQFF
CDR3nt: TGTGCCATCAGCATAGCGGCCCCGTCCTACAATGAGCAGTTCTTC

j_gene: TRBJ2-3
v_gene: TRBV10-3
len: 15
d_gene: -
abundance: -
CDR3aa: CAIRGGASTGGTQYF
CDR3nt: TGTGCCATCAGGGGGGGGGCCTCAACAGGTGGTACGCAGTATTTT

j_gene: TRBJ2-6
v_gene: TRBV2
len: 20
d_gene: -
abundance: once
CDR3aa: CASSEWTLLKGTSGANVLTF
CDR3nt: TGTGCCAGCAGTGAATGGACCCTCCTGAAGGGGACCTCTGGGGCCAACGTCCTGACTTTC

j_gene: TRBJ1-2
v_gene: TRBV20-1
len: 18
d_gene: -
abundance: -
CDR3aa: CSARKNRDTLKSNYGYTF
CDR3nt: TGCAGTGCCAGAAAGAATCGGGACACACTAAAGAGTAACTATGGCTACACCTTC